A single sample is the source of the 32 T cell receptor beta chains below, sequenced in a study of blood T cell repertoires in COVID-19. This table comes from immunoSEQ multiplex PCR, and its TCRdb copy is limited to in-frame clones, with some not included. The table includes more than 140,000 clones, around 84% detected once. The sample consisted of peripheral blood. The receptor set was obtained from a woman aged 55-70 years with acute or convalescent COVID-19.

This clone showed up just a few times. The gene calls are TRBV30 and TRBJ2-3; D is possibly TRBD2 (5 bases). The CDR3 runs to 13 residues. Germline loops: CDR1 GTSNPN, CDR2 SVGIG (reference sequence). Trimming removed 0 bases from V and 4 bases from J, with 8 bases in between. The CDR3 DNA reads TGTGCCTGGAGTGTACGAGGGTCAGATACGCAGTATTTT. Translation gives CAWSVRGSDTQYF.

The genes are TRBV3-1 (or the pseudogene TRBV3-2) and TRBJ1-6; D may be TRBD1 (5 bases). Germline V gene lookup returns CDR1 LGHDT and CDR2 YNNKEL (reference sequence). This CDR3 region has 15 residues. With 4 bases removed from V and 2 bases from J, the gap between germline ends came to 9 bases. The CDR3 bases are TGTGCCAGCAGCCGCGGGGCCACCTATAATTCACCCCTCCACTTT. Encoded protein: CASSRGATYNSPLHF.

The chain combines TRBV21-1 with TRBJ1-2; the D call in the table, TRBD1, was not verified against the DNA. TRBV21-1 is annotated as a pseudogene. The CDR3 has 16 residues. In DNA, the CDR3 is TGTGCCAGCAGCGGCAGGGCCCGGTTGGTGAGGTATGGCTACACCTTC. This gives the protein CASSGRARLVRYGYTF.

The rearrangement joins TRBV5-4 to TRBJ1-2; D perhaps matches TRBD1 (6 bases). Germline values: CDR1 SGHNT, CDR2 YYREEE (reference sequence). CDR3 length: 13 amino acids. V dropped 2 bases and J dropped 14 bases, with 19 bases sitting between them. CDR3 bases: TGTGCCAGCAGCTTAAAACCCGGACAGAGGAGTACCTTC. Translating it yields CASSLKPGQRSTF.

This chain joins TRBV6-2 or TRBV6-3 and TRBJ1-1; D is ambiguous. Germline CDR1 MNHEY, CDR2 SVGEGT. CDR3 length: 13 amino acids. Trimming took off 2 bases at V and 1 base at J, with 5 bases between the two ends. CDR3 nucleotide sequence: TGTGCCAGCAGTTACGGAGGGAACACTGAAGCTTTCTTT. It translates to CASSYGGNTEAFF.

This clone was observed a handful of times. The V gene is TRBV27, the J gene TRBJ1-2; a possible D gene is TRBD1 (6 bases). Germline V gene sequence: CDR1 MNHEY, CDR2 SMNVEV (reference sequence). With 4 bases removed from V and 4 bases from J, the gap between germline ends came to 10 bases. This CDR3 contains 13 residues. The CDR3 region has the DNA TGTGCCAGCAGTTACAGGGAGGGCTATGGCTACACCTTC. This codes for CASSYREGYGYTF.

This chain joins TRBV4-1 and TRBJ2-7; 8 bases are a match to TRBD1. Germline assignment: CDR1 MGHRA and CDR2 YSYEKL. The V gene end was trimmed by 0 bases and the J gene end by 3 bases; junction bases not matched to a gene: 7. The CDR3 extends over 16 amino acids. CDR3 nucleotides: TGCGCCAGCAGCCAAGATCTTGGAGGGACAGGCTACGAGCAGTACTTC. Its translation: CASSQDLGGTGYEQYF.

This chain joins TRBV14 and TRBJ2-2, with 8 positions matching TRBD1. After removal of 5 bases from V and 1 base from J, the junction contained 6 bases not matched to a gene. CDR1 and CDR2 (germline): SGHDN, FVKESK. This CDR3 is 16 amino acids long. The CDR3 sequence: CASSGAGTGNTGELFF. The CDR3, as DNA: TGTGCCAGCAGCGGAGCCGGGACAGGGAACACCGGGGAGCTGTTTTTT.

The chain links TRBV28 to TRBJ2-1; 14 nucleotides line up with TRBD2. The CDR3 covers 15 residues. CDR1 MDHEN and CDR2 SYDVKM come from the germline V gene. Trimming cost V 3 bases and J 8 bases; bases outside gene matches: 3. CDR3: CASSFRLAGGDEQFF. CDR3 nucleotide sequence: TGTGCCAGCAGTTTTCGACTAGCGGGGGGGGATGAGCAGTTCTTC.

The chain couples TRBV11-3 to TRBJ1-2; TRBD1 might be the D (5 bases). The germline CDR1 and CDR2 sequences are SGHNT and YENEEA. The CDR3 runs 16 residues. V lost 3 bases and J lost 4, with 18 bases in between. The CDR3 DNA reads TGTGCCAGCAGCTTGGGACGGAGGGGTGGGGGCTATGGCTACACCTTC. It specifies CASSLGRRGGGYGYTF.

The chain employs TRBV7-2 and TRBJ1-3; D is uncertain. CDR3 length: 14 residues. Germline CDR1 SGHTA, CDR2 FQGNSA. V was clipped by 5 bases and J by 2 bases, with 10 bases between them. In nucleotides, the CDR3 is TGTGCCAGCAGCCCCCGATGGCCTGGAAACACCATATATTTT. This encodes CASSPRWPGNTIYF.

At least ten counts were recorded for this clone. The CDR3 sequence is CAIRAEQGANEQYF. In DNA, the CDR3 is TGTGCCATCAGGGCAGAACAGGGGGCCAACGAGCAGTACTTC. The chain links TRBV10-3 to TRBJ2-7; 9 nucleotides align to TRBD1. The CDR3 sequence is 14 residues long. V dropped 6 bases and J dropped 5; count of bases not matched to a gene: 8. Per the germline V gene, CDR1 is ENHRY and CDR2 is SYGVKD.

The chain couples TRBV6-5 to TRBJ2-7; the D gene is possibly TRBD1 (5 bases). The CDR3 consists of 15 residues. The V end lost 5 bases, the J end lost 3 bases, and 17 bases lay between the germline ends. The germline CDR1 and CDR2 sequences are MNHEY and SVGAGI. CDR3 in DNA: TGTGCCAGCAGTCGCGGCCAGGGAAAATACTACGAGCAGTACTTC. This encodes CASSRGQGKYYEQYF.

V usage is TRBV7-8 and J usage is TRBJ1-1; a possible D gene is TRBD1 (5 bases). The CDR3 totals 14 residues. Per the germline V gene, CDR1 is SGHVS and CDR2 is FQNEAQ. Trimming left V 5 bases short and J 3 bases short, with 13 bases between. The DNA for the CDR3 is TGTGCCAGCAGCCCACGAAAGGGGCACACTGAAGCTTTCTTT. It is translated as CASSPRKGHTEAFF.

The chain is built from TRBV19 and TRBJ1-1, with TRBD1 as a possible D gene (6 bases). The CDR3 spans 14 residues. Germline V gene data show CDR1 as LNHDA and CDR2 as SQIVND (reference sequence). V was trimmed by 3 bases and J by 4 bases, leaving 12 bases between them. The CDR3 spells CASSIWGGGTEAFF. The CDR3 coding sequence is TGTGCCAGTAGTATTTGGGGAGGGGGCACTGAAGCTTTCTTT.

This clone appeared a single time. The rearrangement joins TRBV6-5 to TRBJ1-1, with TRBD1 identical over 8 bases. V lost 8 bases, J lost 1 base, and 3 bases stayed unmatched. The CDR3 length is 13 residues. CDR1 MNHEY and CDR2 SVGAGI come from the germline V gene. CDR3 region: CASRDRTNTEAFF. The CDR3 region has the DNA TGTGCCAGCCGGGACAGGACGAACACTGAAGCTTTCTTT.

The chain recombines TRBV9 with TRBJ2-2, with 8 positions matching TRBD1. The CDR3 loop spans 17 amino acids. Germline V CDR1 and CDR2: SGDLS, YYNGEE. The J segment lost 0 bases and the V segment lost 1 base, leaving 5 bases of the junction unmatched. The CDR3 here is CASSVPQQGANTGELFF. The CDR3 DNA reads TGTGCCAGCAGCGTACCCCAACAGGGGGCGAACACCGGGGAGCTGTTTTTT.

The rearrangement joins TRBV9 to TRBJ2-1, with 10 positions matching TRBD2. Germline V CDR1 and CDR2: SGDLS, YYNGEE. The junction had 7 bases not matched to a gene; V was cut back by 0 bases and J by 7 bases. The CDR3 is 16 amino acids. CDR3 bases: TGTGCCAGCAGCGTAGAGCCTAGCGGGGGATTAAATGAGCAGTTCTTC. Translated, it gives CASSVEPSGGLNEQFF.

The rearrangement uses TRBV3-1 (or the pseudogene TRBV3-2) and TRBJ2-5; 7 bases agree with TRBD2. The CDR3 runs 15 residues. The ends lost 4 bases at V and 1 base at J; junction bases unmatched: 6. Germline CDR1 and CDR2: LGHDT and YNNKEL (reference sequence). The CDR3 sequence is CASSPWSSGQETQYF. CDR3 DNA sequence: TGTGCCAGCAGCCCCTGGTCTAGCGGCCAAGAGACCCAGTACTTC.

The V call is TRBV10-3, the J call TRBJ2-3; 8 nucleotides match TRBD2. Germline loops: CDR1 ENHRY, CDR2 SYGVKD. The CDR3 sequence is 13 residues long. The trim removed 8 bases at V and 3 bases at J, leaving 4 bases unmatched. CDR3 amino acids: CAIEAGETDTQYF. In DNA, the CDR3 is TGTGCCATCGAAGCGGGGGAGACAGATACGCAGTATTTT.

This rearrangement joins TRBV11-3 to TRBJ2-7; 8 nucleotides line up with TRBD1. The V segment lost 5 bases and the J segment 3 bases; nucleotides outside the gene matches: 12. Germline CDR1 is SGHNT and CDR2 is YENEEA. The CDR3 extends over 16 amino acids. CDR3 sequence (DNA): TGTGCCAGCAGCCCGGGGGCCCAGGGGGCCTTCTACGAGCAGTACTTC. It specifies CASSPGAQGAFYEQYF.

This chain connects TRBV29-1 to TRBJ1-4, with no clear D. Looked up from germline, CDR1 is SQVTM and CDR2 is ANQGSEA. Trimming removed 6 bases at V and 1 base at J, with 12 bases between. The length of the CDR3 is 14 residues. CDR3 sequence (DNA): TGCAGCGTCAAGACGGGGTTAACTAATGAAAAACTGTTTTTT. Amino acids: CSVKTGLTNEKLFF.

Written as DNA, the CDR3 is TGTGCCAGCACCAACGGGGCTGAAGCTTTCTTT. Translating gives CASTNGAEAFF. The genes are TRBV6-5 and TRBJ1-1; D ambiguous. The CDR3 totals 11 residues. Germline CDR1 reads MNHEY; CDR2 reads SVGAGI. Trimming pared 7 bases from V and 6 bases from J, leaving 9 bases between.

The chain is built from TRBV28 and TRBJ1-4; 7 positions agree with TRBD1. The CDR3 totals 14 residues. V dropped 8 bases and J dropped 8; count of bases not matched to a gene: 11. CDR1 is MDHEN and CDR2 is SYDVKM in the germline V gene. The CDR3 here is CASLHSGQQEKLFF. The CDR3 region has the DNA TGTGCCAGCTTGCATTCGGGACAGCAGGAAAAACTGTTTTTT.

The chain joins TRBV11-3 to TRBJ2-7; D is uncertain. The CDR3 consists of 14 residues. V was trimmed by 2 bases and J by 2 bases, leaving 10 bases between them. The germline V gene has CDR1 SGHNT and CDR2 YENEEA. The CDR3 spells CASSLSASTYEQYF. CDR3 nucleotide sequence: TGTGCCAGCAGCTTAAGCGCCAGTACCTACGAGCAGTACTTC. The full variable domain, in which reference TRBV11-3 and TRBJ2-7 provide the parts outside the CDR3, is EAGVVQSPRYKIIEKKQPVAFWCNPISGHNTLYWYLQNLGQGPELLIRYENEEAVDDSQLPKDRFSAERLKGVDSTLKIQPAELGDSAVYLCASSLSASTYEQYFGPGTRLTVT.

The chain links TRBV5-1 to TRBJ1-2, with D perhaps matching TRBD1 (6 bases). Trimming removed 4 bases at V and 0 bases at J, with 19 bases between. The CDR3 covers 17 residues. Germline V gene sequence: CDR1 SGHRS, CDR2 YFSETQ. The DNA of the CDR3 is TGCGCCAGCAGCAGTACCGGGACAACAGCCACTAACTATGGCTACACCTTC. Protein product: CASSSTGTTATNYGYTF.

This clone was seen repeatedly, ten times or more. J is TRBJ1-1 and V is TRBV23-1, with D tentatively TRBD1 (5 bases). TRBV23-1 is annotated as an ORF whose role is uncertain. Between the trimmed V and J ends, which lost 2 bases and 1 base, there was a span of 14 bases. CDR3 length equals 16 residues. The CDR3 is CASSQDQQDRNTEAFF. CDR3 sequence (DNA): TGCGCCAGCAGTCAAGACCAACAGGACCGGAACACTGAAGCTTTCTTT.

The J gene is TRBJ1-2, the V gene TRBV28; TRBD1 matches at 8 bases. Germline V gene lookup returns CDR1 MDHEN and CDR2 SYDVKM. V gave up 2 bases and J gave up 7 bases; unmatched junction bases: 9. The CDR3 runs to 15 residues. CDR3 DNA sequence: TGTGCCAGCAGTTTACAGGGGGCTCGGCGGAGTGGCTACACCTTC. Translating it yields CASSLQGARRSGYTF.

This clone was seen only once. V gene TRBV11-3 combines with J gene TRBJ2-1, with 11 nucleotides matching TRBD2. CDR3 length: 16 amino acids. CDR1 is SGHNT, CDR2 YENEEA, per germline. The V gene end was trimmed by 5 bases and the J gene end by 8 bases; junction bases not matched to a gene: 11. CDR3 in DNA: TGTGCCAGCAGCGCCAGACTAGCGGGGAGTTCTGATGAGCAGTTCTTC. Translation: CASSARLAGSSDEQFF.

The J gene is TRBJ1-2, the V gene TRBV5-1; the D gene is possibly TRBD1 (5 bases). Per germline, CDR1 SGHRS and CDR2 YFSETQ. This CDR3 region has 13 residues. Trimming left V 1 base short and J 3 bases short, with 7 bases between. DNA of the CDR3: TGCGCCAGCAGCTTGAAAGGGGACTATGGCTACACCTTC. Residues: CASSLKGDYGYTF.

V is TRBV3-1 (or the pseudogene TRBV3-2) and J is TRBJ2-3, with D perhaps matching TRBD1 (6 bases). This CDR3 contains 16 residues. With 2 bases removed from V and 2 bases from J, the gap between germline ends came to 14 bases. Germline-derived CDR1 and CDR2 are LGHDT and YNNKEL (reference sequence). The CDR3 spells CASSQIQGSPTDTQYF. DNA of the CDR3: TGTGCCAGCAGCCAAATACAGGGATCCCCCACAGATACGCAGTATTTT.

As DNA, the CDR3 is TGCGCCAGCAGCCGGACAGGGCCCAACGAGCAGTACTTC. It yields the protein CASSRTGPNEQYF. The chain is built from TRBV5-1 and TRBJ2-7; 8 bases align to TRBD1. The CDR3 is made up of 13 amino acids. Trimming cost V 4 bases and J 5 bases; bases outside gene matches: 5. From germline, CDR1 is SGHRS and CDR2 YFSETQ. The full variable domain, in which reference TRBV5-1 and TRBJ2-7 provide the parts outside the CDR3, is KAGVTQTPRYLIKTRGQQVTLSCSPISGHRSVSWYQQTPGQGLQFLFEYFSETQRNKGNFPGRFSGRQFSNSRSEMNVSTLELGDSALYLCASSRTGPNEQYFGPGTRLTVT.